A single sample is the source of the 15 T cell receptor beta chains below, sequenced in a study of OX40 agonist ivuxolimab in advanced cancers. Method: immunoSEQ multiplex PCR; TCRdb's copy keeps in-frame clones and lacks some. The table lists tens of thousands of clones, nearly 90% of them singletons, with 0.3% to 0.35% in the top ten. The material was CD4+ or CD8+ T cells sorted from blood, obtained in a trial of the OX40 agonist ivuxolimab. These TCRs come from an adult with an advanced solid tumor such as melanoma, head and neck, liver or kidney cancer.

The CDR3 here is CASTAGDNSPLHF. In DNA form, the CDR3 reads TGTGCCAGCACGGCTGGTGATAATTCACCCCTCCACTTT. The chain couples TRBV9 to TRBJ1-6, with D uncertain. V lost 6 bases and J 5 bases, leaving 9 bases between the germline ends. CDR3 length: 13 residues. Germline CDR1 is SGDLS and CDR2 is YYNGEE.

The J gene is TRBJ2-3, the V gene TRBV19; 8 nucleotides agree with TRBD2. CDR1 LNHDA and CDR2 SQIVND come from the germline V gene (reference sequence). The length of the CDR3 is 14 residues. Unmatched junction bases numbered 9, after V lost 5 bases and J lost 8 bases. The chain's CDR3 is CASSSPGLVGTQYF. The CDR3 bases are TGTGCCAGTAGTTCCCCGGGACTAGTCGGTACGCAGTATTTT. Together with reference TRBV19 and TRBJ2-3, the CDR3 gives the full variable domain: DGGITQSPKYLFRKEGQNVTLSCEQNLNHDAMYWYRQDPGQGLRLIYYSQIVNDFQKGDIAEGYSVSREKKESFPLTVTSAQKNPTAFYLCASSSPGLVGTQYFGPGTRLTVL.

J is TRBJ2-7 and V is TRBV12-5; 7 bases fit TRBD1. This CDR3 is 16 amino acids long. Germline V CDR1 and CDR2: LGHNT, FRNRAP. V lost 1 base, J lost 3 bases, and 9 bases stayed unmatched. The CDR3 is CASGLARTGGIYEQYF. CDR3 sequence (DNA): TGTGCTAGTGGTTTGGCCCGGACAGGCGGAATCTACGAGCAGTACTTC.

CDR3 protein: CSVGKGGRNNEQFF. In DNA, the CDR3 is TGCAGCGTTGGGAAAGGGGGCCGGAACAATGAGCAGTTCTTC. This chain links TRBV29-1 with TRBJ2-1, with TRBD1 matching 7 bases. This CDR3 spans 14 amino acids. Germline V lookup: CDR1 SQVTM, CDR2 ANQGSEA. After removal of 4 bases from V and 5 bases from J, the junction contained 8 bases not matched to a gene.

The V and J genes are TRBV6-5 and TRBJ1-5; no definite D call. The CDR3 contains 14 residues. V lost 10 bases and J 0 bases, leaving 13 bases between the germline ends. CDR1 MNHEY and CDR2 SVGAGI come from the germline V gene. CDR3 sequence (DNA): TGTGCCACCTCCAAGGATTATAGCAATCAGCCCCAGCATTTT. Protein product: CATSKDYSNQPQHF.

The V and J genes are TRBV5-1 and TRBJ2-1, with 12 bases lining up with TRBD1. The CDR3 runs to 16 residues. Germline assignment: CDR1 SGHRS and CDR2 YFSETQ. J was trimmed by 5 bases and V by 4 bases; bases with no gene match: 7. CDR3 nucleotide sequence: TGCGCCAGCAGCCCACTGGGACAGGGGGCGAACAATGAGCAGTTCTTC. It encodes CASSPLGQGANNEQFF.

V usage is TRBV5-1 and J usage is TRBJ2-5; TRBD2 aligns across 10 bases. V was clipped by 2 bases and J by 4 bases; unmatched bases: 5. This CDR3 is 15 amino acids long. The germline CDR1 and CDR2 sequences are SGHRS and YFSETQ. The CDR3 sequence: CASSFLAGGRETQYF. CDR3 DNA sequence: TGCGCCAGCAGCTTCTTAGCGGGGGGCAGAGAGACCCAGTACTTC.

The chain links TRBV5-4 to TRBJ2-7, with D perhaps TRBD1 (6 bases). Trimming stripped 4 bases from V and 3 bases from J, with 8 bases between. The CDR3 is 12 residues long. Germline V gene data show CDR1 as SGHNT and CDR2 as YYREEE (reference sequence). The CDR3 here is CASSTDSYEQYF. CDR3 sequence (DNA): TGTGCCAGCAGCACGGACAGCTACGAGCAGTACTTC.

The rearrangement joins TRBV5-4 to TRBJ1-5, with 7 nucleotides matching TRBD1. Unmatched junction bases numbered 4, after V lost 1 base and J lost 3 bases. This CDR3 is built from 15 residues. Germline lookup yields CDR1 SGHNT and CDR2 YYREEE (reference sequence). CDR3 DNA sequence: TGTGCCAGCAGCTTGCCAGGGGGGTTCAATCAGCCCCAGCATTTT. Residues: CASSLPGGFNQPQHF.

The CDR3 loop reads CASSSVRGAYGYTF. The CDR3, as DNA: TGTGCCAGCAGTTCCGTCAGGGGCGCCTACGGCTACACCTTC. This rearrangement joins TRBV6-5 to TRBJ1-2; D possibly corresponds to TRBD1 (6 bases). This CDR3 has 14 amino acids. CDR1 and CDR2 (germline): MNHEY, SVGAGI. Trimming removed 4 bases at V and 8 bases at J, with 17 bases between.

The rearrangement uses TRBV2 and TRBJ1-4; unclear D gene. The CDR3 has 14 amino acids. Trimming stripped 2 bases from V and 7 bases from J, with 11 bases between. From germline, CDR1 is SNHLY and CDR2 FYNNEI. The CDR3, as DNA: TGTGCCAGCAGTGAAACGGTGGGATCTGAAAAACTGTTTTTT. Translating it yields CASSETVGSEKLFF.

The chain recombines TRBV29-1 with TRBJ2-3; D is unresolved. Germline-derived CDR1 and CDR2 are SQVTM and ANQGSEA. Trimming took off 4 bases at V and 4 bases at J, with 12 bases between the two ends. The CDR3 runs 13 residues. The CDR3 nucleotides are TGCAGCGTTGGAACTCTACGGGCAGATACGCAGTATTTT. It is translated as CSVGTLRADTQYF.

This clone was seen just once. Here the CDR3 DNA reads TGTGCCAGCAGGAGGGGACAGGGTATTTACAATGAGCAGTTCTTC. It codes for CASRRGQGIYNEQFF. The chain has TRBV6-5 and TRBJ2-1, with TRBD1 matching 9 bases. The CDR3 has 15 amino acids. Per germline, CDR1 MNHEY and CDR2 SVGAGI. The V gene end was trimmed by 6 bases and the J gene end by 4 bases; junction bases not matched to a gene: 7.

This clone is a singleton in its sample. The J gene is TRBJ2-1, the V gene TRBV2; no definite D call. In germline, CDR1 is SNHLY, CDR2 FYNNEI. This CDR3 region has 16 residues. The V and J ends lost 3 bases and 4 bases respectively, with 16 bases between them. For the CDR3, the DNA is TGTGCCAGCAGTGACGAAGACGAGAATGCATACAATGAGCAGTTCTTC. It is translated as CASSDEDENAYNEQFF.

The rearrangement joins TRBV7-7 to TRBJ2-3; tentatively, D is TRBD1 or TRBD2 (7 bases each). CDR1 is SSHAT and CDR2 is FNYEAQ in the germline V gene (reference sequence). The CDR3 loop spans 14 amino acids. V lost 5 bases and J lost 1, with 10 bases in between. The CDR3 nucleotides read TGTGCCAGCAGCCAGGGGGGGGGCACAGATACGCAGTATTTT. It translates to CASSQGGGTDTQYF.